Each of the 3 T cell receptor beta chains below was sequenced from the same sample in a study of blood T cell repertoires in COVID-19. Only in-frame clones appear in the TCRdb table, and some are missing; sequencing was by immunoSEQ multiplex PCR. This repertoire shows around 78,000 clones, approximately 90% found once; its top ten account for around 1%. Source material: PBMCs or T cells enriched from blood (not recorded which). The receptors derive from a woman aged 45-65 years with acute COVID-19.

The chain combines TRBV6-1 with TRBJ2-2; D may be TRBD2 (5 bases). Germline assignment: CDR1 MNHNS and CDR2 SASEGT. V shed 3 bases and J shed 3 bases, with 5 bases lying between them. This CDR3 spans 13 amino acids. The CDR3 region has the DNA TGTGCCAGCAGTGAGCGGGACACCGGGGAGCTGTTTTTT. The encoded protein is CASSERDTGELFF.

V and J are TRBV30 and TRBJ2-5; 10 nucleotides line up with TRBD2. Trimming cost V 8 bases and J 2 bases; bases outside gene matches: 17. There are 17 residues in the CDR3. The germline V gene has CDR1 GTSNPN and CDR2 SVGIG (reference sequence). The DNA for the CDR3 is TGTGCCCATAGAAGGTCTAGCGGGAGTTGGCGGCAAGAGACCCAGTACTTC. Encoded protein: CAHRRSSGSWRQETQYF.

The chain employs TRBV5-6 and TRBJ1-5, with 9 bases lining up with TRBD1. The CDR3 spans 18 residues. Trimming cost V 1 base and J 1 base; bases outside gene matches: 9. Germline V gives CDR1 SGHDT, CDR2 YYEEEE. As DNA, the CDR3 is TGTGCCAGCAGCTTGTTGGTACCCGGGACAGGGAGCAATCAGCCCCAGCATTTT. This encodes CASSLLVPGTGSNQPQHF.